The text below deals with one T cell receptor beta chain. Its target is not known. These data come from a study of vaccination and CD4 T cells after COVID-19. Specified treatment: roughly ten-day PBMC culture with coronavirus spike peptide pools or control peptides (ViraFEST assay). Notes on the study in general: The median proportion of reactive clones detected only post-vaccination in convalescent patients was 75% to 90%.

The Oncomine TCR Beta short-read assay was applied to DNA of cultured CD4+ T cells. Each CDR3 protein is one row after TCRdb ran MiXCR on the PCR reads. Here the sample spans about 20,000 distinct CDR3 sequences, approximately 40% being singletons. The CDR3 covers 15 residues. Germline V lookup: CDR1 DFQATT, CDR2 SNEGSKA (reference sequence). The V end was cut by 2 bases, the J end by 5 bases, with 18 bases between. The sample here was CD4+ T cells from blood, cultured in vitro, taken after SARS-CoV-2 vaccination. The clonotype originates from a human donor who had recovered from COVID-19. This sequence joins TRBV20-1 and TRBJ1-1; no clear D. The DNA for the CDR3 is TGCAGTGCTAGACCCCGCCCCCCCCTGAGGACTGAAGCTTTCTTT. This encodes CSARPRPPLRTEAFF.